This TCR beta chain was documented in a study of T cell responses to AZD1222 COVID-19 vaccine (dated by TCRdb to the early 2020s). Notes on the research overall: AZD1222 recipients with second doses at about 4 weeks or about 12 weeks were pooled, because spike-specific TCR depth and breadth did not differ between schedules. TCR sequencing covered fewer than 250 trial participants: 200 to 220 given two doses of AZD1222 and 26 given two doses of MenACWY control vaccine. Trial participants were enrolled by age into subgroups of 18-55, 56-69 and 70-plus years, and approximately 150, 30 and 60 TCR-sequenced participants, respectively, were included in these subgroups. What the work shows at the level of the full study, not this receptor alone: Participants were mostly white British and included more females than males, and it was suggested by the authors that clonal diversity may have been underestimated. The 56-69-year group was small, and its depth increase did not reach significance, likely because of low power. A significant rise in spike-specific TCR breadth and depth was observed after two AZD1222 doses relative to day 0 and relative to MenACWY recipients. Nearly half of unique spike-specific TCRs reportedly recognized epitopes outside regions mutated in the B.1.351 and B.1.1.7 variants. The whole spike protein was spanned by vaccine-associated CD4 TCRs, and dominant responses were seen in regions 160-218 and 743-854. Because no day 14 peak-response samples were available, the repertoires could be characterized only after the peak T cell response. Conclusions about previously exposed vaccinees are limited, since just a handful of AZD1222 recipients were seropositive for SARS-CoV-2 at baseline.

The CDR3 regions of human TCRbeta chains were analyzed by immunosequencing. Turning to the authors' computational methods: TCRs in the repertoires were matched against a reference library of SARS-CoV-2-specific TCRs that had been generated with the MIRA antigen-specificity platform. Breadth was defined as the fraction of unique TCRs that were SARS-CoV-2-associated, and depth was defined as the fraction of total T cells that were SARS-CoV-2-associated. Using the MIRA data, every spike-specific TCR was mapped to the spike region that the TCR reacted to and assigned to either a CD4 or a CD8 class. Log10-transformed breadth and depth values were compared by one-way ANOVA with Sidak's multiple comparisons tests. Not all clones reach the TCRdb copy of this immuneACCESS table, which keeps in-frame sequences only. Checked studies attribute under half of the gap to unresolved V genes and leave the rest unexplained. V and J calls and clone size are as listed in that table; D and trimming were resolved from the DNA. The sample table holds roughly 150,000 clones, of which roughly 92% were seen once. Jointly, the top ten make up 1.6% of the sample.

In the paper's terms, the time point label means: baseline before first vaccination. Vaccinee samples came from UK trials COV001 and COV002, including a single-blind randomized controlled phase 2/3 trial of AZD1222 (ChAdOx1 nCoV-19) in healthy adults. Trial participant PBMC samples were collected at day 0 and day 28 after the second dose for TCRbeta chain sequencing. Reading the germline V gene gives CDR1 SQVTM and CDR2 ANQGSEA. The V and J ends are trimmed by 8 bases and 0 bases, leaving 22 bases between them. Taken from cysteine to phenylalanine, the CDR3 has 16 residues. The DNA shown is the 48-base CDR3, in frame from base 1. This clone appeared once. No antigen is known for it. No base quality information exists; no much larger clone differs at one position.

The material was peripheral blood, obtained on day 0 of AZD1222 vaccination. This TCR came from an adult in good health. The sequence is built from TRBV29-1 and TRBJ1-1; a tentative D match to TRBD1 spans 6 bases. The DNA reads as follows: TGCAGCCTTGCCGGCCCCGGGGCAGGGGTGAACACTGAAGCTTTCTTT. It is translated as CSLAGPGAGVNTEAFF.